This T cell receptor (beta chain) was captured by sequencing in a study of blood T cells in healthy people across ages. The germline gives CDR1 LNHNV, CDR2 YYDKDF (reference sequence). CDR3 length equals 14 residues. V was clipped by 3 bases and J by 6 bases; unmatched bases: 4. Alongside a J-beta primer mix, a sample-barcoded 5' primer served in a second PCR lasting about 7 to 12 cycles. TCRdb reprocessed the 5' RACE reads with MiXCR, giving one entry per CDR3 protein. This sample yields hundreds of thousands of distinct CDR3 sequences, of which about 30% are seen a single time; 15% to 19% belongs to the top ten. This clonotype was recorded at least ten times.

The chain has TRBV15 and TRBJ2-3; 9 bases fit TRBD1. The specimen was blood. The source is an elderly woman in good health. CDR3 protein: CATSRTGGDDTQYF. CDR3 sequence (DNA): TGTGCCACCAGCAGGACAGGGGGGGACGATACGCAGTATTTT.